This TCR beta chain appears in the sequencing data of a study of CD8 T cells in Susac syndrome. V was clipped by 1 base and J by 0 bases, with 7 bases between them. The CDR3 is 15 amino acids. The germline V gene has CDR1 KGHSH and CDR2 LQKENI. Healthy donors served as the controls. They were matched for age and sex. Findings of the study overall: It was acknowledged in the study that its TCR sequencing and HLA analysis involved a relatively small number of individuals.

The authors reverse transcribed roughly 0.5 to 1 ug RNA with random hexamers. Multiplex PCR with immunoSEQ amplified the TCR beta CDR3 across 54 Vbeta and 13 Jbeta. Using its own MiXCR run on the immunoSEQ multiplex PCR reads, TCRdb lists one record per CDR3 protein. The sample has under 200,000 distinct CDR3 sequences; around 92% are singletons. About this clonotype itself: Antigen specificity is unknown.

Sequencing input: CD4+ T cells from PBMCs. The source is a human donor in good health. This chain connects TRBV18 to TRBJ1-3; D might be TRBD1 (5 bases). Here the CDR3 reads CASSPRGGSGNTIYF. As DNA, the CDR3 is TGTGCCAGCTCACCACGTGGGGGCTCTGGAAACACCATATATTTT.